These T cell receptor beta chains were read from a single sample in a study of tumor and adjacent non-tumor tissue in lung cancer. In TCRdb, the multiplex PCR reads were re-called with MiXCR into one record per CDR3 protein. The sample yields more than 120,000 distinct CDR3 sequences, around 65% seen once. The sample comprised lung tumor tissue. The source is a man between 60 and 75 years old with small cell lung cancer. Each CDR3 is given with its conserved first and last residue. The D gene is left open where the match is weak. Size is stated for part of the rows, as once, few or many counts, or as a class when the clone is expanded.

j_call clone_size v_call d_call cdr3_nt cdr3_aa
TRBJ2-5 many TRBV5-4 TRBD2 TGTGCCAGCAGGTGGGGCGGGAGGTCGGAGACCCAGTACTTC CASRWGGRSETQYF
TRBJ2-2 NA TRBV6-5 NA TGTGCCAGCCACGGCGTGGGTCCGAAGACCGGGGAGCTGTTTTTT CASHGVGPKTGELFF
TRBJ2-3 NA TRBV20-1 TRBD2 TGCAGTGTTACCGGGACTAGCGAGACAGATACGCAGTACTTT CSVTGTSETDTQYF
TRBJ1-1 once TRBV20-1 NA TGCAATGCTAGAGACCCCTCAGGGAGACAGAACACTGAAGCTTTCTTT CNARDPSGRQNTEAFF
TRBJ2-7 NA TRBV12-3/TRBV12-4 NA TGTGCCAGCGGTTTAAGCCGCCCCTACAAGCAGTACTTC CASGLSRPYKQYF
TRBJ2-3 NA TRBV6-1 NA TGTGCCAGCAGTGGGGTTTATACGCAGTATTTT CASSGVYTQYF
TRBJ2-4 NA TRBV6-1 TRBD1 TGTGCCAACAGTGAACTCTCGTACAGGGGAGCGTCTATAGCCAAAAACATTCAGTACTTC CANSELSYRGASIAKNIQYF
TRBJ1-1 NA TRBV6-1 NA TGTGCCAGCCGTGGGACTGAAGCTTTCTTT CASRGTEAFF
TRBJ1-4 NA TRBV20-1 NA TGCAGTGCTAGAGATGCGAGACAGTCCCATGAAAAACTGTTTTTT CSARDARQSHEKLFF
TRBJ2-3 NA TRBV20-1 TRBD2 TGCAATGCTTCCCGGGGACTAGCAGATACACAGTATTTT CNASRGLADTQYF
TRBJ2-5 few TRBV10-3 NA TGTGCCATTAGCGGAAATCAAGAGACCCAGTACTTC CAISGNQETQYF
TRBJ1-6 many TRBV20-1 NA TGCAGTGCTAGTCGTCGGGTGGATTCACCCCTCCACTTT CSASRRVDSPLHF
TRBJ1-1 NA TRBV14 NA TGTGCCAGCAACCAAGTTGGGGGCTTGGGCACTGAAGCTTTCTTT CASNQVGGLGTEAFF
TRBJ2-2 NA TRBV11-3 NA TGTGTCAGCAGTTTGAACCCAATGGGGGAGCTGTTTTTT CVSSLNPMGELFF
TRBJ1-2 NA TRBV10-3 TRBD1 TGTGTCATCAGTGAGGGACAGAGCTATGGCTACACCTTC CVISEGQSYGYTF
TRBJ1-2 NA TRBV28 NA TGTGCCAGCAGTTCCCAAAACTATGGCTACACCTTC CASSSQNYGYTF
TRBJ2-7 NA TRBV28 NA TGTGCCAGCAGTTCTCCAGGCGAGCAGTACTTC CASSSPGEQYF
TRBJ1-1 NA TRBV11-3 NA TGTACCAGCAGCGCGACCCGGGATACCCTGAACACTGAAGCTTTCTTT CTSSATRDTLNTEAFF
TRBJ2-1 NA TRBV4-1 TRBD1 TGCGCCAGCAGCCACCGACAGGGGGAAAGGGGTAAGCAATTCTTC CASSHRQGERGKQFF
TRBJ1-2 NA TRBV28 NA TGTGCCAGCAGTTTATCAGAAGGGTATGGCTACACCTTC CASSLSEGYGYTF
TRBJ2-5 NA TRBV20-1 NA TGCAGTGCTAGAGAAACCCTAGGACCCTCAGAGACCCAGTACTTC CSARETLGPSETQYF
TRBJ2-1 few TRBV20-1 NA TGCAGTGCTAGAGATCCTGGCGGGTCCTACAATGAGCAGTTCTTC CSARDPGGSYNEQFF
TRBJ2-4 once TRBV11-1 NA TGTGCCAGCAGTAAGGACCATGGGTTAGCCAAAAACATTCAGTACTTC CASSKDHGLAKNIQYF
TRBJ2-5 many TRBV20-1 NA TGCAGTGCTAGCTGGATACAAGAGACCCAGTACTTC CSASWIQETQYF
TRBJ2-1 once TRBV6-1 TRBD1 TGTGCCAGCTGTGAGGCTTCCCCCCTTTGGGACAGGGCCAATGAGCAGTTCTTC CASCEASPLWDRANEQFF
TRBJ1-5 NA TRBV28 NA TGTGCCAGCATCCAGGGAGGGAGCAATCAATCCCAGCATTTT CASIQGGSNQSQHF
TRBJ2-3 few TRBV29-1 TRBD2 TGCAGCCCACAGGGACTAGCGGGAGGGACAGATACGCAGTATTTT CSPQGLAGGTDTQYF
TRBJ2-7 many TRBV20-1 TRBD2 TGCAGTGCTAGAGTGATTAGCGGGATTCCCGAGCAGTACTTC CSARVISGIPEQYF
TRBJ2-2 few TRBV5-1 TRBD1 TGCGCCAGCAGCGCGAGGACAGGGGCTACGAACACCGGGGAGCTGTTTTTT CASSARTGATNTGELFF
TRBJ1-1 NA TRBV12-3/TRBV12-4 NA TGTGACAGCAGTTTAGGCAGAACAATGAACACTGAAGCTTTCTTT CDSSLGRTMNTEAFF
TRBJ1-5 NA TRBV6-1 NA TGTGCCAGCAGTGCTAGTAATCAGCCCCAGCATTTT CASSASNQPQHF
TRBJ2-1 NA TRBV20-1 NA TGCAATACTAGACCCGGATTCTCCTACAATGAGCAGTTCTTC CNTRPGFSYNEQFF
TRBJ2-3 NA TRBV6-1 TRBD2 TGTGCCAGGAGCTCCCTAGGAGCGGGACTCTTGGGATCGGAGCATCAGTATTTT CARSSLGAGLLGSEHQYF
TRBJ2-2 once TRBV12-3/TRBV12-4 NA TGTGCCTGCAGTTTACTTCCGCGGCGGAACACCGGGGAGCTGTTTTTT CACSLLPRRNTGELFF
TRBJ2-1 NA TRBV9 TRBD2 TGTGCCAGCAGCGCCACTAGCGGGAGTTACGATGAGCAGTTCTTC CASSATSGSYDEQFF
TRBJ1-1 many TRBV11-2 NA TGTGCCAGCAGCTTAAATTCGGGCGGTAACACTGAAGCTTTCTTT CASSLNSGGNTEAFF
TRBJ2-3 few TRBV6-5 NA TGTGCCAGCAGTTACTCTGGGATCACAGATACGCAGTGTTTT CASSYSGITDTQCF
TRBJ2-6 many TRBV6-5 TRBD2 TGTGCCAGCAGTTTCCGGGGGGGATCAGGGGCCAACGTCCTGACTTTC CASSFRGGSGANVLTF
TRBJ2-5 NA TRBV6-2/TRBV6-3 NA TGTACCAGCGGGCCTAACGGTCGAGAGACCCAGTACTTC CTSGPNGRETQYF
TRBJ1-4 NA TRBV24-1 NA TGTGCCACCAGTGACACAGGCCCTAATGAAAAACTGTTTTTT CATSDTGPNEKLFF
TRBJ2-5 few TRBV12-3/TRBV12-4 NA TGTGCTAGCAGTCCGACTGGCGGCGCGATGGAGACCCAGTACTTC CASSPTGGAMETQYF
TRBJ1-1 NA TRBV11-2 TRBD1 TGTGCCAGCAGCACCAGACAGGGCATGATCACTGAAGGTTTCTTT CASSTRQGMITEGFF
TRBJ1-5 NA TRBV11-1 NA TGTACCAGCAGCCCCGGGATCACAGATACGCAGCATTTT CTSSPGITDTQHF
TRBJ2-4 NA TRBV7-9 NA TGTACCAGCAGCTTAGAAGTCCTGCGGGGTACCATTCAGTACTTC CTSSLEVLRGTIQYF
TRBJ2-3 NA TRBV4-1 NA TGCGCCAGCAGCCAAGGGGACTCCTCTTATGATACGCAGTATTTT CASSQGDSSYDTQYF
TRBJ1-5 NA TRBV11-1 NA TGTACCAGCAAGGGAGCCCGCACAGATACGCAGCATTTT CTSKGARTDTQHF
TRBJ2-5 NA TRBV28 NA TGTGCCAGCAGTTTGCCCAGCGGGGAGACCCAGTACTTC CASSLPSGETQYF
TRBJ2-3 few TRBV20-1 TRBD2 TGCGGTGTTGGGGGGGATATGCAGTATTTT CGVGGDMQYF
TRBJ2-1 many TRBV6-1 NA TGTGCCAGCAGTGCCGGACAGTCAAACAATGAGCAGTTCTTC CASSAGQSNNEQFF
TRBJ1-2 many TRBV20-1 TRBD1 TGCAGTGCTAGGATGGACAGGAGATATGGCTACACCTTC CSARMDRRYGYTF